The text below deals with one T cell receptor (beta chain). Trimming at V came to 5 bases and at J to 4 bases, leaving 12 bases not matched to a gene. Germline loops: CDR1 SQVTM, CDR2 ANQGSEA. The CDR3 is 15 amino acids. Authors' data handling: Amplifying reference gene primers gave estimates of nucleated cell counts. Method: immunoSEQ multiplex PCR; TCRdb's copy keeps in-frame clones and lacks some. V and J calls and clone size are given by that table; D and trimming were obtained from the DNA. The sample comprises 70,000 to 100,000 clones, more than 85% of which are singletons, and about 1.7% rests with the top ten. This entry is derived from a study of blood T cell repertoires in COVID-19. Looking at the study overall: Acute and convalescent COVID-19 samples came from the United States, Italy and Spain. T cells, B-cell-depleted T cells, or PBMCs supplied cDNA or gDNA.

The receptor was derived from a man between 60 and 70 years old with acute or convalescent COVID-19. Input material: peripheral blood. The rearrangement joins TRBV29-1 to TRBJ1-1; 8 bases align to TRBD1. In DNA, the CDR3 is TGCAGCGTTTCGACGCCGGGACAGGTTGCCACTGAAGCTTTCTTT. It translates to CSVSTPGQVATEAFF.